This TCR beta chain came from a study of shared clonotypes between healthy human individuals. Using immunoSEQ multiplex PCR, the repertoire was profiled, and TCRdb retains in-frame clones only, with some absent. The sample consists of 1 million to 1.3 million clones, approximately 78% of them appearing once. As for this clone: Its specificity is not known.

Trimming removed 4 bases from V and 8 bases from J, with 14 bases in between. Germline V gene data show CDR1 as MDHEN and CDR2 as SYDVKM. The CDR3 has 13 amino acids. Study-wide points: Generally, naive subsets (rather than memory subsets) showed larger estimated richness. Despite large depth, rarefaction showed incomplete sorted-subset sequencing.

All the donors were Caucasian adults who lived in Nashville, Tennessee. The TCR was taken from a man younger than 35 in good health. Some clones in this sample may be carry-over from other donors' samples. Sample: memory CD4+ T cells from PBMCs. Specified subset: CD45RA-negative fraction. V and J are TRBV28 and TRBJ1-2; D gene uncertain. The CDR3 here is CASSSSWSLGYTF. The CDR3 DNA reads TGTGCCAGCAGTTCCTCGTGGTCCTTGGGCTACACCTTC.